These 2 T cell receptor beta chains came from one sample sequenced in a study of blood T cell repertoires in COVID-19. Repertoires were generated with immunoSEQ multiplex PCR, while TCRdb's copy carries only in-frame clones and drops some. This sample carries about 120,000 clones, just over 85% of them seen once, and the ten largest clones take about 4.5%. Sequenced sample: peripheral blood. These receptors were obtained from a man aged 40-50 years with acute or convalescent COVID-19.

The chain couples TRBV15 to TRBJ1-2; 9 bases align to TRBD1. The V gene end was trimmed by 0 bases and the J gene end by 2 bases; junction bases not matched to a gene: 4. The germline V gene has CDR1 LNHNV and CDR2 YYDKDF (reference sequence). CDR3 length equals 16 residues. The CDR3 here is CATSREPQGANYGYTF. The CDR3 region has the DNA TGTGCCACCAGCAGAGAGCCACAGGGGGCAAACTATGGCTACACCTTC.

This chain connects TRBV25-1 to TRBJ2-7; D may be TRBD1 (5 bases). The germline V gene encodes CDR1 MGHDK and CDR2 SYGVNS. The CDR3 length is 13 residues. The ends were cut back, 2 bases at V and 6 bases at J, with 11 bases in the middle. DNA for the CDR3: TGTGCCAGCAGTGAAGTACAGGTCTCCGAGCAGTACTTC. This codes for CASSEVQVSEQYF.